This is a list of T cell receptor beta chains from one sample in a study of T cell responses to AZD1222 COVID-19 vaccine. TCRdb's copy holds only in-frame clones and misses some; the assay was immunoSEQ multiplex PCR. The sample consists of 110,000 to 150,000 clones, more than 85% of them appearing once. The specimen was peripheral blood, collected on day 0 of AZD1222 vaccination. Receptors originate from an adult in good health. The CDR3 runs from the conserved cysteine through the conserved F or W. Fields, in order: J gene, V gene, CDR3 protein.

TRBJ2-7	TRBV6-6	CASTLQAPYEQYF
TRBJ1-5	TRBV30	CAWSVGVEGQPQHF
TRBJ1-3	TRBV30	CAWSPLGNTIYF
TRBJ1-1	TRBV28	CASSFGGLYTEAFF
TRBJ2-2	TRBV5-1	CASSASTARNTGELFF
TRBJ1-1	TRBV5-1	CASSLQGETEAFF
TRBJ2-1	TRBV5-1	CASSNLAGPYNEQFF
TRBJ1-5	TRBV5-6	CASSWQDSNQPQHF
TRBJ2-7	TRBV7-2	CASSKGGSYEQYF
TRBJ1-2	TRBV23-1	CASSQPPLGYSIGYTF
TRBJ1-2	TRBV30	CAWSVNLLYGYTF
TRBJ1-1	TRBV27	CASGHRVNTEAFF
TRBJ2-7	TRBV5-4	CASSPPGRYEQYF
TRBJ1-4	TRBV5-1	CASSFTAGNEKLFF
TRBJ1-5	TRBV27	CASSLSGGSNQPQHF
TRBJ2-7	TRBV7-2	CASSFGTAYEQYF
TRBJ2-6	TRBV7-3	CASSLKGSQGSGANVLTF
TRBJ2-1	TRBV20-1	CSASPARGFDDEQFF
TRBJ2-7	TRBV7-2	CASSLVGSGIRYEQYF
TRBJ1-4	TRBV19	CASSTTGTTNEKLFF